What follows are 22 T cell receptor beta chains derived from one specimen sequenced in a study of regulatory T cells in long-lasting Graves disease (dated by TCRdb to 2020 to 2022). The library relied on multiplex PCR. The listed sequencing device is Illumina HiSeq 4000. iRepertoire HTBI primers and Arm-PCR amplification of CDR3 regions were used to construct TCR beta libraries. TCRdb trimmed public reads at Q25 via fastp, called clones via MiXCR and kept in-frame beta chains. All rows with the same CDR3 protein become a single entry with the most common DNA and genes. For this sample there are roughly 510,000 distinct CDR3 sequences; about 16% appear just once. In total, the top ten clones hold 9.5% to 15% of the sample. The time point label of this sample denotes: newly diagnosed GD, antithyroid drugs for less than 3 months. RNA was extracted from PBMCs in TRIzol for both TCR sequencing and RNA sequencing.

The sample was also reused in another study, on T cells in Graves' hyperthyroidism and ophthalmopathy.

The material sequenced was peripheral blood mononuclear cells (PBMCs), taken at new diagnosis, from a patient treated with antithyroid drugs. These receptors came from a man aged 18 to 30 with Graves disease. Donor details come from another sample of the same person, matched by shared clones.

In this sample, this clonotype turned up a few times. The chain recombines TRBV4-2 with TRBJ2-7; TRBD1 or TRBD2 may be the D gene (5 bases each). The germline V gene has CDR1 LGHNA and CDR2 YNFKEQ. CDR3 length: 15 residues. The V gene lost 0 bases and the J gene lost 6 bases, with 15 bases spanning the gap. The CDR3 DNA reads TGTGCCAGCAGCCAAGACCCAGACTACGGGGCCGAGCAGTACTTC. Amino acid sequence: CASSQDPDYGAEQYF.

The V gene is TRBV2, the J gene TRBJ1-5; D gene uncertain. Germline lookup yields CDR1 SNHLY and CDR2 FYNNEI. The CDR3 has 17 amino acids. V was clipped by 2 bases and J by 0 bases, with 14 bases between them. CDR3 in amino acids: CASSETLNFYSNQPQHF. The CDR3 coding sequence is TGTGCCAGCAGTGAAACCCTGAATTTCTATAGCAATCAGCCCCAGCATTTT.

This clonotype was recorded at least ten times. V and J are TRBV27 and TRBJ2-7; TRBD1 matches at 9 bases. This CDR3 spans 14 amino acids. With V trimmed by 6 bases and J by 5 bases, 8 bases remained unmatched. Looked up from germline, CDR1 is MNHEY and CDR2 is SMNVEV (reference sequence). CDR3 bases: TGTGCCAGCAGCCCGGGGGGACAGGGCCACGAGCAGTACTTC. This sequence encodes CASSPGGQGHEQYF.

In the case of this clonotype: A clone one base away is much larger, so this may be a read error. The chain carries TRBV3-1 and TRBJ2-7; D perhaps matches TRBD2 (6 bases). The germline V gene has CDR1 LGHDT and CDR2 YNNKEL (reference sequence). This CDR3 has 17 amino acids. CDR3 amino acids: CASSQDRSRGSAHEQCF. Here the CDR3 DNA reads TGTGCCAGCAGCCAAGATCGATCGCGGGGATCGGCCCACGAGCAGTGCTTC.

The rearrangement uses TRBV10-3 and TRBJ1-3; no definite D call. Trimming cost V 10 bases and J 2 bases, with 18 bases left between them. The CDR3 is 15 amino acids. Per the germline V gene, CDR1 is ENHRY and CDR2 is SYGVKD. The DNA of the CDR3 is TGTGCCAGCAGCTCAGGAGATTCTACTGGAAACACCATATATTTT. It is translated as CASSSGDSTGNTIYF.

The chain employs TRBV7-3 and TRBJ2-2; 14 bases match TRBD2. The CDR3 sequence is 17 residues long. Trimming cost V 5 bases and J 6 bases; bases outside gene matches: 8. Germline CDR1 and CDR2: SGHTA and FQGTGA. CDR3 amino acids: CASSPQGLAGAAGELFF. CDR3 nucleotide sequence: TGTGCCAGCAGCCCACAGGGACTAGCGGGAGCTGCCGGGGAGCTGTTTTTT.

This clonotype has only a few counts. A read error may be the cause here, since a much bigger clone is one base away. The genes are TRBV7-9 and TRBJ2-1, with TRBD1 matching 7 bases. The germline V gene has CDR1 SEHNR and CDR2 FQNEAQ (reference sequence). This CDR3 has 16 amino acids. The CDR3 bases are TGTGCCGGCAGTTCTCTCAGGGGGAGCTCCTACAATGAGCAGTTCTTC. Its protein product is CAGSSLRGSSYNEQFF.

The rearrangement links TRBV11-2 to TRBJ2-7; 11 positions match TRBD1. The V segment lost 5 bases and the J segment 5 bases; nucleotides outside the gene matches: 8. The CDR3 extends over 15 amino acids. Germline loops: CDR1 SGHAT, CDR2 FQNNGV. In nucleotides, the CDR3 is TGTGCCAGCAGCCCGGGACAGGGGGTCAGTAACGAGCAGTACTTC. It codes for CASSPGQGVSNEQYF. Based on the CDR3 plus reference TRBV11-2 and TRBJ2-7, the full variable domain is EAGVAQSPRYKIIEKRQSVAFWCNPISGHATLYWYQQILGQGPKLLIQFQNNGVVDDSQLPKDRFSAERLKGVDSTLKIQPAKLEDSAVYLCASSPGQGVSNEQYFGPGTRLTVT.

This clonotype was observed many times. The CDR3, as DNA: TGTGCCAGCTTAGCGGGAGAGGGGTTGATCACAGATACGCAGTATTTT. Protein: CASLAGEGLITDTQYF. The chain combines TRBV12-3 or TRBV12-4 with TRBJ2-3, with 9 positions matching TRBD2. This CDR3 region has 16 residues. After removal of 8 bases from V and 2 bases from J, the junction contained 11 bases not matched to a gene.

The chain recombines TRBV20-1 with TRBJ2-1; either TRBD1 or TRBD2 may supply D (6 bases each). The CDR3 is 13 amino acids. V lost 7 bases and J 5 bases, leaving 15 bases between the germline ends. Germline assignment: CDR1 DFQATT and CDR2 SNEGSKA (reference sequence). CDR3 protein: CSGLRGADNEQFF. The CDR3 DNA sequence: TGCAGTGGCCTAAGGGGGGCGGACAATGAGCAGTTCTTC.

J is TRBJ1-5 and V is TRBV10-1; 9 nucleotides match TRBD1. The CDR3 is made up of 15 amino acids. Germline assignment: CDR1 WNHNN and CDR2 SYGVQD (reference sequence). With 6 bases clipped from V and 7 bases from J, the junction kept 10 bases outside the gene matches. CDR3: CASRTDRGRDQPQHF. The CDR3 nucleotides read TGCGCCAGCAGGACGGACAGGGGAAGGGACCAGCCCCAGCATTTT.

This clonotype was counted at least ten times. The chain combines TRBV27 with TRBJ2-2; no clear D. The CDR3 extends over 15 amino acids. Germline assignment: CDR1 MNHEY and CDR2 SMNVEV (reference sequence). Trimming took off 2 bases at V and 4 bases at J, with 11 bases between the two ends. CDR3 protein: CASSLASISTGELFF. CDR3 in DNA: TGTGCCAGCAGTTTAGCATCCATATCCACCGGGGAGCTGTTTTTT.

This clonotype is a singleton in its sample. This could be a read error, since a much larger clone is one nucleotide away. The J gene is TRBJ2-3, the V gene TRBV3-1; possibly TRBD2 for D (8 bases). The V gene lost 4 bases and the J gene lost 4 bases, with 12 bases spanning the gap. This CDR3 is built from 14 residues. Germline values: CDR1 LGHDT, CDR2 YNNKEL (reference sequence). The DNA of the CDR3 is TGTGCCAGCAGCCCGGGAGGGGGCCCAGATACGCAGTATTTT. The encoded protein is CASSPGGGPDTQYF.

The chain uses TRBV19 and TRBJ2-2; D possibly corresponds to TRBD1 (6 bases). Germline CDR1 and CDR2: LNHDA and SQIVND (reference sequence). V was shortened by 4 bases and J by 0 bases, with 15 bases between the two germline ends. The CDR3 runs 17 residues. The CDR3 loop is CASSTPRGGSNTGELFF. The CDR3 coding sequence is TGTGCCAGTAGTACACCCAGGGGCGGATCGAACACCGGGGAGCTGTTTTTT.

This clonotype was recorded at least ten times. The chain combines TRBV6-1 with TRBJ2-3; TRBD2 aligns across 9 bases. The V gene's germline CDR1 is MNHNS and CDR2 SASEGT. J was trimmed by 4 bases and V by 8 bases; bases with no gene match: 10. The CDR3 contains 15 residues. CDR3 in DNA: TGTGCCAGCCTCGTGTCTAGCGGGAATGCAGATACGCAGTATTTT. Translation gives CASLVSSGNADTQYF.

J is TRBJ1-1 and V is TRBV11-2; D is unresolved. This CDR3 contains 13 residues. Germline assignment: CDR1 SGHAT and CDR2 FQNNGV. The V and J ends lost 6 bases and 0 bases respectively, with 8 bases between them. CDR3 sequence reads: CASRGNMNTEAFF. The CDR3 nucleotides read TGTGCCAGCAGAGGGAACATGAACACTGAAGCTTTCTTT.

The chain is built from TRBV30 and TRBJ1-6; 7 nucleotides agree with TRBD1. The junction had 5 bases not matched to a gene; V was cut back by 3 bases and J by 6 bases. CDR3 length: 14 amino acids. In germline, CDR1 is GTSNPN, CDR2 SVGIG (reference sequence). DNA of the CDR3: TGTGCCTGGAGAACCGGGACAGCTAATTCACCCCTCCACTTT. Translating it yields CAWRTGTANSPLHF.

This clonotype was counted many times. This rearrangement joins TRBV27 to TRBJ2-4; possibly TRBD1 or TRBD2 for D (6 bases each). The CDR3 runs to 15 residues. Between the trimmed V and J ends, which lost 6 bases and 7 bases, there was a span of 19 bases. Germline V gene lookup returns CDR1 MNHEY and CDR2 SMNVEV (reference sequence). CDR3 amino acids: CASSPEGEWGNIQYF. In DNA form, the CDR3 reads TGTGCCAGCAGCCCGGAGGGGGAGTGGGGGAACATTCAGTACTTC.

This clonotype was observed a few times. The rearrangement joins TRBV11-2 to TRBJ2-1, with D uncertain. The CDR3 covers 16 residues. V lost 5 bases and J 4 bases, leaving 18 bases between the germline ends. The germline V gene has CDR1 SGHAT and CDR2 FQNNGV. CDR3 in DNA: TGTGCCAGCAGCCCAACGACTCCCTACCATTACAATGAGCAGTTCTTC. Amino acid sequence: CASSPTTPYHYNEQFF.

In its sample, this clonotype was seen many times. The chain recombines TRBV5-1 with TRBJ1-1; 7 bases map to TRBD1. The length of the CDR3 is 13 residues. J lost 0 bases, V lost 6 bases, and 2 bases had no gene match. Looked up from germline, CDR1 is SGHRS and CDR2 is YFSETQ. In nucleotides, the CDR3 is TGCGCCAGCAAGACAGGGATGAACACTGAAGCTTTCTTT. Translated: CASKTGMNTEAFF.

This clonotype was counted many times. The J gene is TRBJ2-7, the V gene TRBV6-1, with D possibly being TRBD2 (5 bases). This CDR3 is built from 15 residues. The V and J ends lost 7 bases and 1 base respectively, with 17 bases between them. CDR1 and CDR2 from the germline V gene are MNHNS and SASEGT. CDR3 DNA: TGTGCCAGCAAGACGGGGAGCCTCGCTTCCTACGAGCAGTACTTC. Amino acids: CASKTGSLASYEQYF.

The J gene is TRBJ2-1, the V gene TRBV19, with 10 bases aligning to TRBD2. The CDR3 consists of 17 residues. Losses at the gene ends were 1 base for V and 6 bases for J; bases not matched to a gene: 9. Germline CDR1 LNHDA, CDR2 SQIVND (reference sequence). The CDR3 sequence: CASSIAFGASGSNEQFF. As DNA, the CDR3 is TGTGCCAGTAGTATAGCATTCGGGGCTAGCGGGAGCAATGAGCAGTTCTTC.